The 2 T cell receptor beta chains below all came from one sample that was sequenced in a study of blood T cell repertoires in COVID-19. Profiled with immunoSEQ multiplex PCR; TCRdb holds only in-frame clones, not every one. The sample records approximately 200,000 clones, roughly nine tenths being singletons. The source material was peripheral blood. The receptors derive from a man in his forties or fifties with active or convalescent COVID-19.

The sample holds a few counts of this clone. The chain uses TRBV5-4 and TRBJ1-2; 8 bases are shared with TRBD1. Unmatched junction bases numbered 3, after V lost 4 bases and J lost 4 bases. In germline, CDR1 is SGHNT, CDR2 YYREEE (reference sequence). CDR3 length: 13 residues. CDR3 DNA sequence: TGTGCCAGCAGCCCGGACAGGGCCTATGGCTACACCTTC. It specifies CASSPDRAYGYTF.

V is TRBV7-3 and J is TRBJ1-1, with D possibly being TRBD1 (5 bases). From germline, CDR1 is SGHTA and CDR2 FQGTGA. CDR3 size: 16 residues. V lost 5 bases and J 7 bases, leaving 23 bases between the germline ends. The CDR3 spells CASSQYAGSSMSEAFF. In DNA, the CDR3 is TGTGCCAGCAGCCAGTACGCAGGGTCTAGTATGAGTGAAGCTTTCTTT.